Listed here are 25 T cell receptor beta chains from one sample, sequenced in a study of blood T cells in healthy people across ages. Primed by a sample-barcoded 5' primer and a J-beta primer mix, a second PCR proceeded for roughly 7 to 12 cycles. One entry per CDR3 protein, called by TCRdb with MiXCR from the 5' RACE reads. The top ten hold about 12% of the sample, which has about 1.1 million distinct CDR3 sequences, less than 45% seen once. The sequenced sample was blood. The receptors derive from a man younger than 35 in good health.

The rearrangement joins TRBV14 to TRBJ2-4; no firm D call. Looked up from germline, CDR1 is SGHDN and CDR2 is FVKESK. V was shortened by 1 base and J by 8 bases, with 9 bases between the two germline ends. The CDR3 contains 13 residues. CDR3: CASSQGGHDIQYF. CDR3 nucleotides: TGTGCCAGCAGCCAAGGGGGTCACGACATTCAGTACTTC.

This chain connects TRBV2 to TRBJ1-1; no reliable D call. Deletions cut 1 base from V and 6 bases from J, with 6 bases between. CDR1 is SNHLY, CDR2 FYNNEI, per germline. The CDR3 extends over 12 amino acids. The CDR3 sequence: CASSEVTAEAFF. The CDR3 nucleotides read TGTGCCAGCAGTGAAGTTACAGCTGAAGCTTTCTTT.

V gene TRBV20-1 combines with J gene TRBJ1-2, with D perhaps matching TRBD1 (6 bases). V shed 3 bases and J shed 5 bases, with 19 bases lying between them. Germline CDR1 and CDR2: DFQATT and SNEGSKA (reference sequence). The CDR3 totals 15 residues. Here the CDR3 DNA reads TGCAGTGCTAGTGGGGGGCTTACAGCAGGGTATGGCTACACCTTC. Its translation is CSASGGLTAGYGYTF.

This clonotype was counted only a few times. The chain links TRBV3-1 to TRBJ2-3; D possibly corresponds to TRBD2 (6 bases). Germline V gives CDR1 LGHDT, CDR2 YNNKEL (reference sequence). This CDR3 is 15 amino acids long. Trimming shortened V by 0 bases and J by 6 bases, and 13 bases separated the two germline ends. For the CDR3, the DNA is TGTGCCAGCAGCCAAGATCAGGAAGGAGGGGATACGCAGTATTTT. It specifies CASSQDQEGGDTQYF.

CDR3 in amino acids: CASSLWGGNYGYTF. DNA of the CDR3: TGTGCCAGCAGTTTATGGGGTGGGAACTATGGCTACACCTTC. The chain has TRBV12-3 or TRBV12-4 and TRBJ1-2; D is unresolved. CDR3 length equals 14 residues. Trimming shortened V by 2 bases and J by 2 bases, and 9 bases separated the two germline ends.

The chain employs TRBV30 and TRBJ2-7; D not resolved. The CDR3 is made up of 11 amino acids. CDR1 GTSNPN and CDR2 SVGIG come from the germline V gene (reference sequence). Trimming pared 2 bases from V and 6 bases from J, leaving 8 bases between. CDR3 DNA sequence: TGTGCCTGGAGTTCGGGCGGCGAGCAGTACTTC. Translating gives CAWSSGGEQYF. Based on the CDR3 plus reference TRBV30 and TRBJ2-7, the full variable domain is SQTIHQWPATLVQPVGSPLSLECTVEGTSNPNLYWYRQAAGRGLQLLFYSVGIGQISSEVPQNLSASRPQDRQFILSSKKLLLSDSGFYLCAWSSGGEQYFGPGTRLTVT.

The chain combines TRBV6-1 with TRBJ2-1, with 9 bases matching TRBD2. The CDR3 is made up of 13 amino acids. Germline loops: CDR1 MNHNS, CDR2 SASEGT. With V trimmed by 8 bases and J by 7 bases, 6 bases remained unmatched. The CDR3 coding sequence is TGTGCCAGCGTGGCGGGGGGGCTGAATGAGCAGTTCTTC. This translates into CASVAGGLNEQFF.

This clonotype turned up a few times. This chain joins TRBV9 and TRBJ2-2; 8 bases are shared with TRBD2. V dropped 1 base and J dropped 2; count of bases not matched to a gene: 4. This CDR3 spans 16 amino acids. Germline lookup yields CDR1 SGDLS and CDR2 YYNGEE. The CDR3 is CASSVFSGTNTGELFF. CDR3 coding DNA: TGTGCCAGCAGCGTATTTAGCGGGACCAACACCGGGGAGCTGTTTTTT.

The table lists this clonotype with a few counts. The J gene is TRBJ2-3, the V gene TRBV28; the D call may be TRBD1 or TRBD2 (5 bases each). Germline CDR1 reads MDHEN; CDR2 reads SYDVKM. V shed 5 bases and J shed 1 base, with 13 bases lying between them. The CDR3 is made up of 15 amino acids. The DNA of the CDR3 is TGTGCCAGCAGTCACGAGGGGCAGGGCACAGATACGCAGTATTTT. Protein sequence: CASSHEGQGTDTQYF.

V usage is TRBV5-1 and J usage is TRBJ1-4, with no clear D. The germline V gene encodes CDR1 SGHRS and CDR2 YFSETQ. The CDR3 length is 14 residues. Deletions cut 6 bases from V and 7 bases from J, with 16 bases between. The CDR3 DNA reads as TGCGCCAGCAAAGAAGGATCAGTGGGTGAAAAACTGTTTTTT. As protein: CASKEGSVGEKLFF.

This clonotype was detected a few times. The rearrangement links TRBV29-1 to TRBJ2-4; no reliable D call. The V gene's germline CDR1 is SQVTM and CDR2 ANQGSEA. The ends were cut back, 5 bases at V and 10 bases at J, with 12 bases in the middle. The CDR3 contains 11 residues. In DNA form, the CDR3 reads TGCAGCGTTTTATTAGTGACAATTCAGTACTTC. Protein sequence: CSVLLVTIQYF. Filled out from reference TRBV29-1 and TRBJ2-4, the complete variable domain reads SAVISQKPSRDICQRGTSLTIQCQVDSQVTMMFWYRQQPGQSLTLIATANQGSEATYESGFVIDKFPISRPNLTFSTLTVSNMSPEDSSIYLCSVLLVTIQYFGAGTRLSVL.

This clonotype was counted a few times. The chain combines TRBV2 with TRBJ1-5; no clear D. The V end lost 3 bases, the J end lost 3 bases, and 12 bases lay between the germline ends. Germline-derived CDR1 and CDR2 are SNHLY and FYNNEI. This CDR3 has 15 residues. The CDR3 sequence: CASSDQVIPNQPQHF. DNA for the CDR3: TGTGCCAGCAGTGATCAGGTGATTCCCAATCAGCCCCAGCATTTT.

This clonotype was observed a handful of times. V gene TRBV7-9 combines with J gene TRBJ2-3; D is unresolved. V lost 7 bases to trimming and J lost 5 bases, with 7 bases between them. The CDR3 runs to 11 residues. In germline, CDR1 is SEHNR, CDR2 FQNEAQ (reference sequence). Here the CDR3 DNA reads TGTGCCAGCACGGGCCTAGATACGCAGTATTTT. Its translation: CASTGLDTQYF.

This rearrangement joins TRBV12-3 or TRBV12-4 to TRBJ2-5; D is perhaps TRBD1 or TRBD2 (5 bases each). With 5 bases removed from V and 11 bases from J, the gap between germline ends came to 18 bases. This CDR3 comprises 13 residues. The CDR3 is CASSTGWGNEQYF. CDR3 DNA sequence: TGTGCCAGCAGTACGGGCTGGGGGAATGAGCAGTACTTC.

There are a few counts of this clonotype. V usage is TRBV9 and J usage is TRBJ2-1; no definite D call. Trimming left V 3 bases short and J 7 bases short, with 8 bases between. The CDR3 has 12 residues. CDR1 is SGDLS, CDR2 YYNGEE, per germline. This CDR3 is CASSADGNEQFF. In DNA form, the CDR3 reads TGTGCCAGCAGCGCGGACGGGAATGAGCAGTTCTTC.

This clonotype was counted a few times. The rearrangement uses TRBV4-3 and TRBJ2-3, with 10 nucleotides matching TRBD2. CDR1 LGHNA and CDR2 YSLEER come from the germline V gene. V was pared by 7 bases and J by 6 bases, with 10 bases of the junction left unmatched. The CDR3 length is 15 residues. CDR3 loop: CASTPRASGGDTQYF. The CDR3 coding sequence is TGCGCCAGCACCCCACGGGCTAGCGGGGGTGATACGCAGTATTTT.

This clonotype has a handful of counts. The chain carries TRBV7-2 and TRBJ1-1; D gene unclear. Germline lookup yields CDR1 SGHTA and CDR2 FQGNSA. V lost 1 base and J 0 bases, leaving 6 bases between the germline ends. There are 14 residues in the CDR3. The CDR3 reads CASSLGYMNTEAFF. CDR3 sequence (DNA): TGTGCCAGCAGCTTAGGATACATGAACACTGAAGCTTTCTTT.

The chain links TRBV3-1 to TRBJ2-7; a weak D match, TRBD2 (5 bases). Germline V lookup: CDR1 LGHDT, CDR2 YNNKEL (reference sequence). Trimming took 3 bases from V and 6 from J, leaving 9 bases between them. The CDR3 loop spans 12 amino acids. CDR3 in DNA: TGTGCCAGCAGCCACCGTGGGAGCGAGCAGTACTTC. Residues: CASSHRGSEQYF.

A word on this clonotype: An end of the junction does not agree with germline; a read error may underlie this. V is TRBV5-1 and J is TRBJ2-1; D uncertain. Germline V gene sequence: CDR1 SGHRS, CDR2 YFSETQ. This CDR3 region has 14 residues. CDR3 nucleotides: TGCACCAGCAGCTCTTCCGGAAACTACAATGAGCAGTTCTTC. This codes for CTSSSSGNYNEQFF.

The chain employs TRBV6-6 and TRBJ1-1; 8 bases fit TRBD1. Germline V lookup: CDR1 MNHNY, CDR2 SVGAGI (reference sequence). This CDR3 is 17 amino acids long. V gave up 0 bases and J gave up 2 bases; unmatched junction bases: 8. The DNA for the CDR3 is TGTGCCAGCAGTTACTCGCCAGGGGGCATGGGAAACACTGAAGCTTTCTTT. This codes for CASSYSPGGMGNTEAFF.

The chain employs TRBV20-1 and TRBJ1-1; maybe TRBD1 (6 bases). V gave up 1 base and J gave up 3 bases, with 9 bases separating them. This CDR3 is 13 amino acids long. Germline V gives CDR1 DFQATT, CDR2 SNEGSKA (reference sequence). The CDR3, as DNA: TGCAGTGCTAGAGCCAGGGGTGACACTGAAGCTTTCTTT. Its protein is CSARARGDTEAFF.

This clonotype was seen only a few times. This rearrangement joins TRBV12-3 or TRBV12-4 to TRBJ2-3; D unresolved. This CDR3 spans 13 amino acids. V lost 2 bases and J lost 5, with 8 bases in between. CDR3: CASSLTARDTQYF. As DNA, the CDR3 is TGTGCCAGCAGTTTAACAGCCAGAGATACGCAGTATTTT.

A word on this clonotype: The junction departs from the called germline gene at one end, perhaps through a read error. The chain employs TRBV12-3 or TRBV12-4 and TRBJ2-5; D remains unclear. CDR3 length equals 12 residues. The CDR3 protein is CASSLGGPTQYF. Here the CDR3 DNA reads TGTGCCAGCAGCTTAGGTGGGCCTACCCAGTACTTC.

Turning to this clonotype: A read error is possible here, since a much larger clone lies one base away. The chain employs TRBV7-9 and TRBJ2-5, with D hard to call. V shed 3 bases and J shed 11 bases, with 13 bases lying between them. The germline gives CDR1 SEHNR, CDR2 FQNEAQ (reference sequence). The CDR3 runs 12 residues. The CDR3: CASSLVLNEQYF. CDR3 coding DNA: TGTGCCAGCAGCTTGGTTCTCAATGAGCAGTACTTC. Using reference TRBV7-9 and TRBJ2-5 for the parts outside the CDR3, the full variable domain is DTGVSQNPRHKITKRGQNVTFRCDPISEHNRLYWYRQTLGQGPEFLTYFQNEAQLEKSRLLSDRFSAERPKGSFSTLEIQRTEQGDSAMYLCASSLVLNEQYFGPGTRLLVL.

The V gene is TRBV5-1, the J gene TRBJ2-1, with TRBD1 matching 8 bases. Germline values: CDR1 SGHRS, CDR2 YFSETQ. Trimming removed 0 bases from V and 9 bases from J; junction bases left unmatched: 5. The CDR3 runs 14 residues. DNA for the CDR3: TGCGCCAGCAGCTTGGAGGACAGGGTCAGTGAGCAGTTCTTC. Its translation: CASSLEDRVSEQFF.